This T cell receptor (beta chain) stems from a study of cytomegalovirus exposure and HLA in healthy donors. An approximately 120-subject validation cohort, separate from the 666-subject first cohort, supplied the donors. Trimming shortened V by 5 bases and J by 6 bases, and 14 bases separated the two germline ends. CDR3 length: 13 residues. Germline V CDR1 and CDR2: GTSNPN, SVGIG (reference sequence). The table came from immunoSEQ multiplex PCR; TCRdb's copy has only in-frame clones and leaves some out. The sample yields roughly 330,000 clones, around 90% seen once. The sample holds a few counts of this clone.

The TCR was taken from a woman under 40 in good health and CMV-seropositive. V usage is TRBV30 and J usage is TRBJ2-1, with TRBD2 as a possible D gene (7 bases). Sequenced: PBMCs. The CDR3 DNA sequence: TGTGCCTGGGGGGGGGCCATTGGCAATGAGCAGTTCTTC. It encodes CAWGGAIGNEQFF.